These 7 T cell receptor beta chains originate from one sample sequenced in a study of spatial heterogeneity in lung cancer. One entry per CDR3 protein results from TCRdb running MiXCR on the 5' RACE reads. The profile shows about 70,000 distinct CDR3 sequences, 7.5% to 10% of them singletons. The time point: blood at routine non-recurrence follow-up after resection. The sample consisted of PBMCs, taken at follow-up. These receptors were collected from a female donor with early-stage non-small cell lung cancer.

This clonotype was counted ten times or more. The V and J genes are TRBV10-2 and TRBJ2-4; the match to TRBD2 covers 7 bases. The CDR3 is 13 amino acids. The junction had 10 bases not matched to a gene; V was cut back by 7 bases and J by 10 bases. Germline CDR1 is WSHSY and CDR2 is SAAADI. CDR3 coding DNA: TGCGCCAGCAAAGGAGGCGGGAGAATTATTCAGTACTTC. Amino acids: CASKGGGRIIQYF.

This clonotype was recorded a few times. The CDR3 spells CASSSSASEYF. The CDR3 DNA reads TGTGCCAGCAGCTCCTCGGCGAGCGAGTACTTC. The rearrangement uses TRBV28 and TRBJ2-7; no definite D call. Germline CDR1 reads MDHEN; CDR2 reads SYDVKM. V was clipped by 6 bases and J by 11 bases, with 14 bases between them. The CDR3 covers 11 residues. The full variable domain, completed using reference TRBV28 and TRBJ2-7, is DVKVTQSSRYLVKRTGEKVFLECVQDMDHENMFWYRQDPGLGLRLIYFSYDVKMKEKGDIPEGYSVSREKKERFSLILESASTNQTSMYLCASSSSASEYFGPGTRLTVT.

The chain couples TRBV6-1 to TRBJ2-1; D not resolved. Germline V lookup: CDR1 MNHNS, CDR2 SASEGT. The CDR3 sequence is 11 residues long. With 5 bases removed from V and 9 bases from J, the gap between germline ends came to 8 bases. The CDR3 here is CASSTTGEQFF. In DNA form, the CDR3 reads TGTGCCAGCAGTACTACGGGTGAGCAGTTCTTC.

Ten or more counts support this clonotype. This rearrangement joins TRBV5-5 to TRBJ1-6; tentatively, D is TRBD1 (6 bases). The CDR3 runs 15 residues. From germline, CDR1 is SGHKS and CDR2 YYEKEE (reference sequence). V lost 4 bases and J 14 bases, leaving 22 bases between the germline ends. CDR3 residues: CASSPEDVQGISLHF. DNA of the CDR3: TGTGCCAGCAGCCCGGAGGATGTACAGGGAATTTCCCTCCACTTT.

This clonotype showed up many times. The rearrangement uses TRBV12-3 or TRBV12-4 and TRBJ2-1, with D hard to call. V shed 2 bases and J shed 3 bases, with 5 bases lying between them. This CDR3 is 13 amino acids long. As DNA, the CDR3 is TGTGCCAGCAGTTTAAACAACTACAATGAGCAGTTCTTC. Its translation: CASSLNNYNEQFF.

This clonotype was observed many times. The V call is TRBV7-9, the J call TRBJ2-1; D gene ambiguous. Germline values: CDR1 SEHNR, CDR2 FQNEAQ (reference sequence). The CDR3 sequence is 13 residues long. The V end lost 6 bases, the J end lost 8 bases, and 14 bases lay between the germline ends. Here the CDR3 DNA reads TGTGCCAGCAGAGGATCCCCAAGGGATGAGCAGTTCTTC. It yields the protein CASRGSPRDEQFF.

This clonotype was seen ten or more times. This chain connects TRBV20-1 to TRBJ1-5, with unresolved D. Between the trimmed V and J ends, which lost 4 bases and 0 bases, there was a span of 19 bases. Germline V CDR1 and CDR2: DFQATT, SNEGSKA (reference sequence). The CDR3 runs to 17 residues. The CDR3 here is CSANPPRAPYSNQPQHF. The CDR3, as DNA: TGCAGTGCTAACCCTCCACGGGCACCATATAGCAATCAGCCCCAGCATTTT.